Each of the 22 T cell receptor beta chains below was sequenced from the same sample in a study of blood T cell repertoires in COVID-19. Libraries were prepared by immunoSEQ multiplex PCR; TCRdb keeps only in-frame clonotypes and omits some of them. The sample lists 84,000 or so clones, 70% to 85% seen once, with 10% to 12% in the top ten. Material: peripheral blood. The source is a man in his 70s with acute or convalescent COVID-19.

V and J are TRBV28 and TRBJ2-5; D is perhaps TRBD2 (6 bases). In germline, CDR1 is MDHEN, CDR2 SYDVKM. V shed 10 bases and J shed 7 bases, with 19 bases lying between them. This CDR3 has 13 amino acids. CDR3 DNA sequence: TGTGCCACCACGCGGGGTGGCGATGCGACCCAGTACTTC. Protein product: CATTRGGDATQYF.

The chain links TRBV5-6 to TRBJ2-7, with D hard to call. Germline lookup yields CDR1 SGHDT and CDR2 YYEEEE. V gave up 0 bases and J gave up 4 bases, with 5 bases separating them. The CDR3 covers 12 residues. CDR3 protein: CASSLGQYEQYV. CDR3 DNA: TGTGCCAGCAGCTTGGGGCAGTACGAGCAGTACGTC.

CDR3 protein: CASSGTGGYEQYF. The CDR3 bases are TGTGCCAGCAGTGGGACAGGGGGCTACGAGCAGTACTTC. The rearrangement joins TRBV6-2 or TRBV6-3 to TRBJ2-7, with 11 positions matching TRBD1. Germline CDR1 MNHEY, CDR2 SVGEGT. The CDR3 extends over 13 amino acids. Trimming cost V 5 bases and J 3 bases; bases outside gene matches: 0.

The CDR3 DNA reads as TGTGCCACCAAATTGACGGTGGTCGGGACTGAAGCTTTCTTT. This translates into CATKLTVVGTEAFF. The chain uses TRBV2 and TRBJ1-1; D is undetermined. Germline CDR1 SNHLY, CDR2 FYNNEI. Trimming took 10 bases from V and 5 from J, leaving 20 bases between them. The CDR3 length is 14 residues. Complete variable domain (other parts from reference TRBV2 and TRBJ1-1): EPEVTQTPSHQVTQMGQEVILRCVPISNHLYFYWYRQILGQKVEFLVSFYNNEISEKSEIFDDQFSVERPDGSNFTLKIRSTKLEDSAMYFCATKLTVVGTEAFFGQGTRLTVV.

The V and J genes are TRBV3-1 (or the pseudogene TRBV3-2) and TRBJ2-4; D is ambiguous. Between the trimmed V and J ends, which lost 0 bases and 6 bases, there was a span of 12 bases. The CDR3 covers 15 residues. Per germline, CDR1 LGHDT and CDR2 YNNKEL (reference sequence). CDR3 sequence: CASSQDHKPGNIQYF. The CDR3, as DNA: TGTGCCAGCAGCCAAGATCATAAACCCGGAAACATTCAGTACTTC.

The chain recombines TRBV28 with TRBJ2-2; 7 nucleotides line up with TRBD1. Trimming cost V 8 bases and J 0 bases; bases outside gene matches: 3. The CDR3 extends over 14 amino acids. Germline V gene sequence: CDR1 MDHEN, CDR2 SYDVKM. CDR3 loop: CASAGTANTGELFF. The CDR3 DNA follows: TGTGCCAGCGCCGGGACAGCGAACACCGGGGAGCTGTTTTTT.

This rearrangement joins TRBV7-9 to TRBJ1-5; D not resolved. The CDR3 extends over 13 amino acids. Germline V gene sequence: CDR1 SEHNR, CDR2 FQNEAQ (reference sequence). Trimming shortened V by 5 bases and J by 1 base, and 6 bases separated the two germline ends. CDR3 in amino acids: CASSPLSNQPQHF. The CDR3 nucleotides read TGTGCCAGCAGCCCCTTGAGCAATCAGCCCCAGCATTTT.

The chain carries TRBV19 and TRBJ1-6; D not certain. Germline V gene lookup returns CDR1 LNHDA and CDR2 SQIVND (reference sequence). Trimming removed 2 bases at V and 7 bases at J, with 9 bases between. The CDR3 covers 14 residues. The CDR3, as DNA: TGTGCCAGTAGTATAAGAGACAACAATTCACCCCTCCACTTT. This sequence encodes CASSIRDNNSPLHF.

CDR3 sequence: CAISESSRDYYITDTQYF. The CDR3 DNA is TGTGCCATCAGTGAGTCTAGCAGGGACTACTATATCACAGATACGCAGTATTTT. The rearrangement uses TRBV10-3 and TRBJ2-3; TRBD2 aligns across 7 bases. The CDR3 extends over 18 amino acids. Germline-derived CDR1 and CDR2 are ENHRY and SYGVKD. V lost 0 bases and J lost 2; bases outside the gene matches: 11.

The rearrangement links TRBV6-6 to TRBJ2-7, with 10 positions matching TRBD2. The CDR3 is 14 amino acids. Germline V gives CDR1 MNHNY, CDR2 SVGAGI (reference sequence). V shed 6 bases, J shed 7 bases, and the junction held 9 bases outside the gene matches. CDR3 sequence: CASSSSLAGVEQYF. CDR3 bases: TGTGCCAGCAGCTCCTCGCTAGCGGGGGTTGAGCAGTACTTC.

J is TRBJ1-1 and V is TRBV18; D gene unclear. V was pared by 2 bases and J by 8 bases, with 9 bases between. The germline V gene has CDR1 KGHSH and CDR2 LQKENI. The CDR3 is made up of 12 amino acids. CDR3 sequence: CASSPYRGEAFF. The CDR3 DNA follows: TGTGCCAGCTCACCATATCGAGGGGAAGCTTTCTTT.

The CDR3 spells CASSLIVEETQYF. In DNA, the CDR3 is TGTGCCAGCAGCTTAATTGTGGAGGAGACCCAGTACTTC. This chain links TRBV7-3 with TRBJ2-5; D not certain. Trimming pared 1 base from V and 5 bases from J, leaving 8 bases between. The CDR3 extends over 13 amino acids. Germline V gene data show CDR1 as SGHTA and CDR2 as FQGTGA.

The J gene is TRBJ2-7, the V gene TRBV7-2; 9 bases fit TRBD2. With 5 bases clipped from V and 0 bases from J, the junction kept 14 bases outside the gene matches. The CDR3 extends over 18 amino acids. Germline-derived CDR1 and CDR2 are SGHTA and FQGNSA. This CDR3 reads CASSPAGGGTFSSYEQYF. The CDR3 DNA reads as TGTGCCAGCAGCCCGGCGGGGGGGGGTACCTTTAGCTCCTACGAGCAGTACTTC.

The V call is TRBV19, the J call TRBJ2-7, with 7 bases matching TRBD1. The germline gives CDR1 LNHDA, CDR2 SQIVND (reference sequence). V trimming: 6 bases; J trimming: 3 bases; junction bases outside the gene matches: 5. The CDR3 is made up of 13 amino acids. As DNA, the CDR3 is TGTGCCAGTAGAACAGGGGAGAGCTACGAGCAGTACTTC. This sequence encodes CASRTGESYEQYF. Full variable domain (outside the CDR3, taken from reference TRBV19 and TRBJ2-7): DGGITQSPKYLFRKEGQNVTLSCEQNLNHDAMYWYRQDPGQGLRLIYYSQIVNDFQKGDIAEGYSVSREKKESFPLTVTSAQKNPTAFYLCASRTGESYEQYFGPGTRLTVT.

J is TRBJ2-7 and V is TRBV5-1, with 9 nucleotides matching TRBD1. Germline V gene sequence: CDR1 SGHRS, CDR2 YFSETQ. V shed 6 bases, J shed 3 bases, and the junction held 7 bases outside the gene matches. The CDR3 contains 14 residues. In nucleotides, the CDR3 is TGCGCCAGCAACCCCGGGACAGGGAACTACGAGCAGTACTTC. It specifies CASNPGTGNYEQYF.

The chain has TRBV6-5 and TRBJ2-2; possibly TRBD2 for D (5 bases). V lost 7 bases and J lost 8, with 17 bases in between. Germline CDR1 and CDR2: MNHEY and SVGAGI. The CDR3 is 14 residues long. The DNA of the CDR3 is TGTGCCAGCATCCCCTCTAGAGGGTCAGGGGAGCTGTTTTTT. Its protein is CASIPSRGSGELFF.

This chain links TRBV2 with TRBJ1-2, with D perhaps TRBD1 (5 bases). Germline V gene lookup returns CDR1 SNHLY and CDR2 FYNNEI. The V end was cut by 3 bases, the J end by 2 bases, with 7 bases between. This CDR3 region has 13 residues. The CDR3 reads CASSDKGNYGYTF. The CDR3, as DNA: TGTGCCAGCAGTGATAAGGGGAACTATGGCTACACCTTC.

This sequence joins TRBV28 and TRBJ2-5; 8 bases line up with TRBD1. The CDR3 consists of 14 residues. The germline gives CDR1 MDHEN, CDR2 SYDVKM. Trimming took 2 bases from V and 2 from J; bases not matched to a gene: 1. CDR3 in DNA: TGTGCCAGCAGTTTAGGGACAGGACAAGAGACCCAGTACTTC. It specifies CASSLGTGQETQYF.

The chain recombines TRBV19 with TRBJ1-5; 10 nucleotides match TRBD1. The CDR3 is 14 amino acids. Germline CDR1 is LNHDA and CDR2 is SQIVND (reference sequence). V was clipped by 3 bases and J by 6 bases; unmatched bases: 2. CDR3 DNA sequence: TGTGCCAGTAGTATGAGGACAGGGGGTCAGCCCCAGCATTTT. Translating it yields CASSMRTGGQPQHF.

This CDR3 reads CASIGQVDYNEQFF. As DNA, the CDR3 is TGTGCCAGCATTGGACAGGTAGACTACAATGAGCAGTTCTTC. The chain has TRBV28 and TRBJ2-1; 7 bases are a match to TRBD1. The CDR3 runs 14 residues. From germline, CDR1 is MDHEN and CDR2 SYDVKM. With V trimmed by 7 bases and J by 3 bases, 6 bases remained unmatched.

The chain couples TRBV3-1 (or the pseudogene TRBV3-2) to TRBJ2-1, with TRBD1 matching 9 bases. The V segment lost 2 bases and the J segment 7 bases; nucleotides outside the gene matches: 9. Germline CDR1 and CDR2: LGHDT and YNNKEL (reference sequence). CDR3 size: 16 residues. The CDR3 here is CASSQRPGQGSNEQFF. CDR3 bases: TGTGCCAGCAGCCAAAGACCGGGACAGGGATCGAATGAGCAGTTCTTC.

The genes are TRBV27 and TRBJ2-2, with TRBD2 as a possible D gene (5 bases). Per the germline V gene, CDR1 is MNHEY and CDR2 is SMNVEV (reference sequence). V was pared by 8 bases and J by 6 bases, with 10 bases between. This CDR3 has 12 amino acids. The CDR3 reads CASRLRPGELFF. CDR3 bases: TGTGCCAGCCGACTACGGCCCGGGGAGCTGTTTTTT.